A selection of T cell receptor beta chains follows, all from one sample in a study of T cells in Graves' hyperthyroidism and ophthalmopathy. From the multiplex PCR reads, TCRdb called clonotypes with MiXCR, one entry per CDR3 protein. Among approximately 380,000 distinct CDR3 sequences, about 18% were seen once, and the ten largest hold about 38%. The sequencing input was blood. The origin of the receptors is a man between 18 and 35 years old with Graves' ophthalmopathy. Each CDR3 is given with its conserved first and last residue. Fields, in order: CDR3 DNA, CDR3 protein, CDR3 length, clone size, D gene, J gene, V gene. D genes are given only for firm matches. Only some rows state a clone size, as once, few, many or a class for expanded clones.

CDR3 DNA: TGTGCCAGCAGTTCCGGGGGGGGGGTTTGGGACAATCAAGAGACCCAGTACTTC
CDR3 protein: CASSSGGGVWDNQETQYF
CDR3 length: 18
clone size: many
D gene: TRBD2
J gene: TRBJ2-5
V gene: TRBV27

CDR3 DNA: TGCAGTGCTAAGTGGTTCGGGGTAAGAGAGACCCAGTACTTC
CDR3 protein: CSAKWFGVRETQYF
CDR3 length: 14
clone size: many
D gene: NA
J gene: TRBJ2-5
V gene: TRBV20-1

CDR3 DNA: TGTGCCAGCAGCCAAGATACAGGGGGCTCACCCCTCCACTTT
CDR3 protein: CASSQDTGGSPLHF
CDR3 length: 14
clone size: NA
D gene: TRBD1
J gene: TRBJ1-6
V gene: TRBV3-1

CDR3 DNA: TGTGCCAGCAGCTCGCCGGGACATCCAACAAAAGAGACCCAGTACTTC
CDR3 protein: CASSSPGHPTKETQYF
CDR3 length: 16
clone size: many
D gene: NA
J gene: TRBJ2-5
V gene: TRBV5-8

CDR3 DNA: TGCAGTATACTCCCTACGGACAGGGAGCGGATGAACACTGAAGCTTTCTTT
CDR3 protein: CSILPTDRERMNTEAFF
CDR3 length: 17
clone size: many
D gene: TRBD1
J gene: TRBJ1-1
V gene: TRBV20-1

CDR3 DNA: TGTGCCAGCAGTTTACAGGACGGTGAGACCCAGTACTTC
CDR3 protein: CASSLQDGETQYF
CDR3 length: 13
clone size: NA
D gene: NA
J gene: TRBJ2-5
V gene: TRBV27

CDR3 DNA: TGCGCCAGCAGCAGTTCGGACAGGGGGCTATTCTACAATGAGCAGTTCTTC
CDR3 protein: CASSSSDRGLFYNEQFF
CDR3 length: 17
clone size: few
D gene: TRBD1
J gene: TRBJ2-1
V gene: TRBV5-1

CDR3 DNA: TGTGCCAGCAGCCAATACCCTTCGGGACAGGGGTTCCACAATGAGCAGTTCTTC
CDR3 protein: CASSQYPSGQGFHNEQFF
CDR3 length: 18
clone size: few
D gene: TRBD1
J gene: TRBJ2-1
V gene: TRBV3-1

CDR3 DNA: TGTGCCAGCAGTTACACCAGGACGAGTGGCTACACCTTC
CDR3 protein: CASSYTRTSGYTF
CDR3 length: 13
clone size: few
D gene: NA
J gene: TRBJ1-2
V gene: TRBV6-6

CDR3 DNA: TGTGCCAGCAGCTCCAAAGGGGGGGCCGCAGATACGCAGTATTTT
CDR3 protein: CASSSKGGAADTQYF
CDR3 length: 15
clone size: few
D gene: NA
J gene: TRBJ2-3
V gene: TRBV9

CDR3 DNA: TGTGCCAGCAGCTTGGGGTCCTTGGTCGGTGAAAAACTGTTTTTT
CDR3 protein: CASSLGSLVGEKLFF
CDR3 length: 15
clone size: few
D gene: NA
J gene: TRBJ1-4
V gene: TRBV9

CDR3 DNA: TGCAGTGCTAGGGTACCCGACAGGACTAACTACAATGAGCAGTTCTTC
CDR3 protein: CSARVPDRTNYNEQFF
CDR3 length: 16
clone size: many
D gene: NA
J gene: TRBJ2-1
V gene: TRBV20-1

CDR3 DNA: TGCAGTGCTCCAATGGGGGTTACTTCTGAAGCTTTCTTT
CDR3 protein: CSAPMGVTSEAFF
CDR3 length: 13
clone size: many
D gene: NA
J gene: TRBJ1-1
V gene: TRBV20-1

CDR3 DNA: TGTGCCAGCAGCGTCGGGAGTGGTGGCGGGGGGTACCAAGAGACCCAGTACTTC
CDR3 protein: CASSVGSGGGGYQETQYF
CDR3 length: 18
clone size: few
D gene: TRBD2
J gene: TRBJ2-5
V gene: TRBV9

CDR3 DNA: TGCAGTGCTCTACCACAGGGTCGGGGTGAAAAACTGTTTTTT
CDR3 protein: CSALPQGRGEKLFF
CDR3 length: 14
clone size: many
D gene: NA
J gene: TRBJ1-4
V gene: TRBV20-1

CDR3 DNA: TGTGCCAGCAGCTTACAAGGGGCCTATGGCTACACCTTC
CDR3 protein: CASSLQGAYGYTF
CDR3 length: 13
clone size: many
D gene: NA
J gene: TRBJ1-2
V gene: TRBV7-9

CDR3 DNA: TGTGCCAGCAGACTCTCCGCGGCTAATGAAAAACTGTTTTTT
CDR3 protein: CASRLSAANEKLFF
CDR3 length: 14
clone size: few
D gene: NA
J gene: TRBJ1-4
V gene: TRBV6-1

CDR3 DNA: TGCAGCGGCCGGACAGCTAGCACAGATACGCAGTATTTT
CDR3 protein: CSGRTASTDTQYF
CDR3 length: 13
clone size: many
D gene: NA
J gene: TRBJ2-3
V gene: TRBV29-1

CDR3 DNA: TGTGCCAGCAGCCTCGACAGGGACCCGGGGTATGGCTACACCTTC
CDR3 protein: CASSLDRDPGYGYTF
CDR3 length: 15
clone size: few
D gene: TRBD1
J gene: TRBJ1-2
V gene: TRBV2

CDR3 DNA: TGCAGTGCAGCGGGGGGGCAGGGAAATACGCAGTATTTT
CDR3 protein: CSAAGGQGNTQYF
CDR3 length: 13
clone size: NA
D gene: TRBD2
J gene: TRBJ2-3
V gene: TRBV20-1

CDR3 DNA: TGTGCCAGCAGCTGGACAGTCGAGCAGTACTTC
CDR3 protein: CASSWTVEQYF
CDR3 length: 11
clone size: NA
D gene: NA
J gene: TRBJ2-7
V gene: TRBV5-8

CDR3 DNA: TGTGCCAGCAGCTACCAGGGGGCCGATAATTCACCCCTCCACTTT
CDR3 protein: CASSYQGADNSPLHF
CDR3 length: 15
clone size: many
D gene: TRBD1
J gene: TRBJ1-6
V gene: TRBV7-9

CDR3 DNA: TGTGCCAGCACCCCGGTAACGGATGAGCAGTTCTTC
CDR3 protein: CASTPVTDEQFF
CDR3 length: 12
clone size: NA
D gene: NA
J gene: TRBJ2-1
V gene: TRBV12-3/TRBV12-4

CDR3 DNA: TGTGCCAGCAGCCAGGGGGCTCAAGGATACGAGCAGTACTTC
CDR3 protein: CASSQGAQGYEQYF
CDR3 length: 14
clone size: many
D gene: TRBD1
J gene: TRBJ2-7
V gene: TRBV12-3/TRBV12-4

CDR3 DNA: TGTGCCAGCAGCTTAGAGCGCCAGGGGGGGGACAGGGCGTTTTCACCCCTCCACTTT
CDR3 protein: CASSLERQGGDRAFSPLHF
CDR3 length: 19
clone size: many
D gene: TRBD1
J gene: TRBJ1-6
V gene: TRBV7-8

CDR3 DNA: TGTGCCAGCACTCCTCATCTCAGGGTTATCAGCTACACCTTC
CDR3 protein: CASTPHLRVISYTF
CDR3 length: 14
clone size: few
D gene: NA
J gene: TRBJ1-2
V gene: TRBV28

CDR3 DNA: TGTGCCAGCTACACAGGGGAGTACACCGGGGAGCTGTTTTTT
CDR3 protein: CASYTGEYTGELFF
CDR3 length: 14
clone size: once
D gene: TRBD1
J gene: TRBJ2-2
V gene: TRBV5-4

CDR3 DNA: TGTGCCAGCAGTGACGGGGGGGGCGGCACTGAAGCTTTCTTT
CDR3 protein: CASSDGGGGTEAFF
CDR3 length: 14
clone size: many
D gene: NA
J gene: TRBJ1-1
V gene: TRBV2

CDR3 DNA: TGTGCCAGCAGCGTAGTAGGGACGGGGTATTCCACAGATACGCAGTATTTT
CDR3 protein: CASSVVGTGYSTDTQYF
CDR3 length: 17
clone size: NA
D gene: NA
J gene: TRBJ2-3
V gene: TRBV9

CDR3 DNA: TGTGCCAGCAGCCAGGGGCGTGATCAGCCCCAGCATTTT
CDR3 protein: CASSQGRDQPQHF
CDR3 length: 13
clone size: many
D gene: NA
J gene: TRBJ1-5
V gene: TRBV27

CDR3 DNA: TGTGCCAGCAGCTCCCTGGTTCCGGCAGGAGGGTCCGAGCAGTACTTC
CDR3 protein: CASSSLVPAGGSEQYF
CDR3 length: 16
clone size: NA
D gene: NA
J gene: TRBJ2-7
V gene: TRBV12-3/TRBV12-4

CDR3 DNA: TGTGCCAGCAGCGTAGGGGACAGGGGGCTTGAAGCTTTCTTT
CDR3 protein: CASSVGDRGLEAFF
CDR3 length: 14
clone size: NA
D gene: TRBD1
J gene: TRBJ1-1
V gene: TRBV9

CDR3 DNA: TGTGCCAGCAGTTCCACTCACGGGACAGGGGTAGTTAGCTACACCTTC
CDR3 protein: CASSSTHGTGVVSYTF
CDR3 length: 16
clone size: NA
D gene: TRBD1
J gene: TRBJ1-2
V gene: TRBV6-1

CDR3 DNA: TGTGCCAGCAGTGGCGGTAGGGCGGAGACCCAGTACTTC
CDR3 protein: CASSGGRAETQYF
CDR3 length: 13
clone size: many
D gene: NA
J gene: TRBJ2-5
V gene: TRBV2

CDR3 DNA: TGTGCCAGCAGTTACTCGGAAGAGACCCAGTACTTC
CDR3 protein: CASSYSEETQYF
CDR3 length: 12
clone size: few
D gene: NA
J gene: TRBJ2-5
V gene: TRBV6-6

CDR3 DNA: TGTGCCAGTAGTACTGGCGAGGACAGGGGACATCAGCCCCAGCATTTT
CDR3 protein: CASSTGEDRGHQPQHF
CDR3 length: 16
clone size: NA
D gene: TRBD1
J gene: TRBJ1-5
V gene: TRBV19

CDR3 DNA: TGTGCCAGCAGTTCCCAGGGACAGGGGAACTATGGCTACACCTTC
CDR3 protein: CASSSQGQGNYGYTF
CDR3 length: 15
clone size: many
D gene: TRBD1
J gene: TRBJ1-2
V gene: TRBV27